Below, 14 T cell receptor beta chains from the same sample are listed, as sequenced in a study of patients and donors after allogeneic stem cell transplantation. MiXCR was run by TCRdb on the RT-PCR reads, yielding one entry per CDR3 protein. This table holds about 960,000 distinct CDR3 sequences, approximately 18% found once. The sample comprised blood, either unsorted or a sorted T cell fraction (not recorded which). The receptors derive from a human donor who was either an allogeneic HSCT recipient or a stem cell or donor lymphocyte infusion donor (not recorded which). It is not recorded whose cells these are; they may come from a transplant donor.

The J gene is TRBJ2-7, the V gene TRBV6-5, with D uncertain. Germline CDR1 and CDR2: MNHEY and SVGAGI. This CDR3 contains 13 residues. The V gene lost 1 base and the J gene lost 0 bases, with 4 bases spanning the gap. In DNA form, the CDR3 reads TGTGCCAGCAGTTACTTCCTCTCCTACGAGCAGTACTTC. Protein: CASSYFLSYEQYF.

V usage is TRBV6-5 and J usage is TRBJ1-3; 7 nucleotides align to TRBD1. The CDR3 is made up of 14 amino acids. CDR1 is MNHEY, CDR2 SVGAGI, per germline. The J segment lost 8 bases and the V segment lost 2 bases, leaving 6 bases of the junction unmatched. In nucleotides, the CDR3 is TGTGCCAGCAGTTACGGTGCAGGGGGGGACACCATATATTTT. Encoded protein: CASSYGAGGDTIYF.

This clonotype was counted ten times or more. The V call is TRBV5-1, the J call TRBJ2-1, with TRBD2 identical over 10 bases. The CDR3 loop spans 15 amino acids. V lost 6 bases to trimming and J lost 4 bases; unmatched junction nucleotides: 7. CDR1 and CDR2 (germline): SGHRS, YFSETQ. The DNA for the CDR3 is TGCGCCAGCATTCCGAGCGGGAGGGCTTACAATGAGCAGTTCTTC. Encoded protein: CASIPSGRAYNEQFF.

The V gene is TRBV12-3 or TRBV12-4, the J gene TRBJ1-4, with 8 bases fitting TRBD1. Trimming at V came to 3 bases and at J to 7 bases, leaving 1 base not matched to a gene. The CDR3 totals 13 residues. DNA for the CDR3: TGTGCCAGCAGTTTTGACAGGGGTGAAAAACTGTTTTTT. As protein: CASSFDRGEKLFF.

The chain carries TRBV15 and TRBJ2-5, with 7 positions matching TRBD2. Germline CDR1 reads LNHNV; CDR2 reads YYDKDF (reference sequence). V dropped 4 bases and J dropped 4; count of bases not matched to a gene: 12. The CDR3 consists of 16 residues. The CDR3 DNA sequence: TGTGCCACCAGCAAGGAGGTAGCGGGTAGGGGAGAGACCCAGTACTTC. This translates into CATSKEVAGRGETQYF. Complete variable domain (other parts from reference TRBV15 and TRBJ2-5): DAMVIQNPRYQVTQFGKPVTLSCSQTLNHNVMYWYQQKSSQAPKLLFHYYDKDFNNEADTPDNFQSRRPNTSFCFLDIRSPGLGDTAMYLCATSKEVAGRGETQYFGPGTRLLVL.

This clonotype has only a few counts. V is TRBV20-1 and J is TRBJ2-7; possibly TRBD1 for D (5 bases). Per germline, CDR1 DFQATT and CDR2 SNEGSKA (reference sequence). The V end lost 2 bases, the J end lost 3 bases, and 14 bases lay between the germline ends. This CDR3 comprises 14 residues. The CDR3 here is CSARRKTTVYEQYF. The DNA for the CDR3 is TGCAGTGCTAGAAGAAAGACGACAGTCTACGAGCAGTACTTC.

This chain links TRBV20-1 with TRBJ1-5; no clear D gene. V lost 0 bases, J lost 4 bases, and 13 bases lay in between. The CDR3 is 15 amino acids. CDR1 DFQATT and CDR2 SNEGSKA come from the germline V gene (reference sequence). Here the CDR3 DNA reads TGCAGTGCTAGAGAGCCCGGACCACCGAATCAGCCCCAGCATTTT. Its protein is CSAREPGPPNQPQHF.

This clonotype appeared many times. This chain links TRBV12-3 or TRBV12-4 with TRBJ2-7; 9 nucleotides align to TRBD1. The CDR3 extends over 16 amino acids. V dropped 6 bases and J dropped 4; count of bases not matched to a gene: 13. The CDR3 DNA reads TGTGCCAGCAGCACCGTCGGGACAGGGTCTTTTTACGAGCAGTACTTC. As protein: CASSTVGTGSFYEQYF.

The chain couples TRBV7-3 to TRBJ2-1; 8 bases are shared with TRBD2. The junction had 13 bases not matched to a gene; V was cut back by 5 bases and J by 7 bases. CDR3 length: 16 amino acids. CDR1 is SGHTA, CDR2 FQGTGA, per germline. For the CDR3, the DNA is TGTGCCAGCAGCCCCCGAGCGGGAGAAGGAGTAAATGAGCAGTTCTTC. Encoded protein: CASSPRAGEGVNEQFF.

The genes are TRBV12-3 or TRBV12-4 and TRBJ1-1, with TRBD1 as a possible D gene (6 bases). The CDR3 has 15 amino acids. The germline V and J ends were trimmed by 6 bases and 0 bases, with 14 bases remaining between them. The CDR3 loop is CASSLNRAVNTEAFF. The CDR3 DNA reads as TGTGCCAGCAGCCTTAACAGGGCGGTGAACACTGAAGCTTTCTTT.

This clonotype appeared a few times. CDR3: CASSFGQGVREQYF. Written as DNA, the CDR3 is TGTGCCAGCAGTTTTGGGCAGGGGGTTCGCGAGCAGTACTTC. The genes are TRBV12-3 or TRBV12-4 and TRBJ2-7; 7 nucleotides match TRBD1. The CDR3 runs 14 residues. The J segment lost 6 bases and the V segment lost 3 bases, leaving 8 bases of the junction unmatched.

As DNA, the CDR3 is TGTGCCAGCTCACCGAGGGGGACTAGCGGGTACGAGCAGTACTTC. Protein sequence: CASSPRGTSGYEQYF. The V call is TRBV18, the J call TRBJ2-7; TRBD2 matches at 12 bases. J lost 4 bases, V lost 3 bases, and 4 bases had no gene match. Germline-derived CDR1 and CDR2 are KGHSH and LQKENI. The CDR3 runs to 15 residues.

The V gene is TRBV5-6, the J gene TRBJ2-1, with D tentatively TRBD2 (7 bases). Germline V gene data show CDR1 as SGHDT and CDR2 as YYEEEE. Trimming stripped 4 bases from V and 7 bases from J, with 24 bases between. This CDR3 comprises 17 residues. CDR3 amino acids: CASSPPGGNRIGNEQFF. The CDR3 DNA is TGTGCCAGCAGCCCGCCGGGGGGCAACCGGATTGGGAATGAGCAGTTCTTC.

The count of this clonotype is one. The chain carries TRBV29-1 and TRBJ2-5, with TRBD2 identical over 8 bases. This CDR3 region has 18 residues. Losses at the gene ends were 7 bases for V and 5 bases for J; bases not matched to a gene: 24. Germline V gene sequence: CDR1 SQVTM, CDR2 ANQGSEA. The CDR3 region has the DNA TGCAGCGCCGGCCTTAAACGCTCTTTAGCGGGAACGGGCGAGACCCAGTACTTC. Translated, it gives CSAGLKRSLAGTGETQYF. Full variable domain (remainder filled in from reference TRBV29-1 and TRBJ2-5): SAVISQKPSRDICQRGTSLTIQCQVDSQVTMMFWYRQQPGQSLTLIATANQGSEATYESGFVIDKFPISRPNLTFSTLTVSNMSPEDSSIYLCSAGLKRSLAGTGETQYFGPGTRLLVL.